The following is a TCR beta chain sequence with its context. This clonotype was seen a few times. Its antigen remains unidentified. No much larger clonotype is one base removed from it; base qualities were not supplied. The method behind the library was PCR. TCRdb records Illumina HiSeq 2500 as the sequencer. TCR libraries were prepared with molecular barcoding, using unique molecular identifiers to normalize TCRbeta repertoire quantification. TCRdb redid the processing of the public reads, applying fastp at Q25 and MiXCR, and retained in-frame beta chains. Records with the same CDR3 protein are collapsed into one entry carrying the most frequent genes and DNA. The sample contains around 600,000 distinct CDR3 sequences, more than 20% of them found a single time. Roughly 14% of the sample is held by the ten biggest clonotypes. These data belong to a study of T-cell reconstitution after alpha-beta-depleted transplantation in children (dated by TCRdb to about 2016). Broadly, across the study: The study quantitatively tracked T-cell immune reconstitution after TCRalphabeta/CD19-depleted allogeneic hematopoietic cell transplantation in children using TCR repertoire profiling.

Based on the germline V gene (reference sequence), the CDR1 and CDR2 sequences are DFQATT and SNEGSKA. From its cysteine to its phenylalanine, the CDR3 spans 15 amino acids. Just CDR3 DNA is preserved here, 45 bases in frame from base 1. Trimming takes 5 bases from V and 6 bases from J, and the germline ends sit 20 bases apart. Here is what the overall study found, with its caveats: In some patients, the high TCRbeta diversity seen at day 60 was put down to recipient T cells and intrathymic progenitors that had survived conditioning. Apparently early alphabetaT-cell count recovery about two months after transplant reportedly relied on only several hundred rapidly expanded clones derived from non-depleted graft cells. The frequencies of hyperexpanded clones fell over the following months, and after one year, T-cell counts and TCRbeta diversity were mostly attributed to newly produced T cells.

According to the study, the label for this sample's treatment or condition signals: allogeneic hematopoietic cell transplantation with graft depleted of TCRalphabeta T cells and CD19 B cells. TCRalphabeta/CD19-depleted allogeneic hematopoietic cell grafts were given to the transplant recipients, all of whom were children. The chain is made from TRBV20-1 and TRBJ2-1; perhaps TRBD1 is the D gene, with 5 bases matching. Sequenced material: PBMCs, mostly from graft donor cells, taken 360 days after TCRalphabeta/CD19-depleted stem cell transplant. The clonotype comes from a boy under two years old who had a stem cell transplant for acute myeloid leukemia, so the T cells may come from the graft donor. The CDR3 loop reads CSAGHHDGQGNEQFF. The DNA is TGCAGTGCTGGGCACCATGACGGGCAGGGCAATGAGCAGTTCTTC.